A single sample gave rise to the 27 T cell receptor beta chains below, sequenced in a study of T cells in Graves' hyperthyroidism and ophthalmopathy (dated by TCRdb to between 2019 and 2020). To prepare the library, multiplex PCR was applied. Data came from an Illumina HiSeq 2000. Amplification of TCR beta CDR3 regions was carried out from RNA transcripts. For the first round of RT-PCR on the TCR CDR3, the HTBI primer set was used together with the Qiagen OneStep RT-PCR kit. Using fastp trimming at Q25 and MiXCR clonotype assembly, TCRdb reanalyzed the public sequencing data and kept in-frame beta chains. When rows share a CDR3 protein, they turn into one entry using the most common DNA and genes. Within this sample are roughly 240,000 distinct CDR3 sequences, with around 15% of them counted one time only. About 29% of the sample comes from the top ten. The sample consisted of blood. The receptors shown here come from a woman aged 18 to 35 with Graves' ophthalmopathy.

This clonotype has ten or more counts. The chain employs TRBV7-9 and TRBJ2-3; tentatively, D is TRBD2 (7 bases). The germline V and J ends were trimmed by 8 bases and 0 bases, with 18 bases remaining between them. Germline-derived CDR1 and CDR2 are SEHNR and FQNEAQ (reference sequence). The CDR3 spans 16 residues. In nucleotides, the CDR3 is TGTGCCAGCGCCGGTTTTGCGGGGGCTAGCACAGATACGCAGTATTTT. It codes for CASAGFAGASTDTQYF.

Note on this clonotype: It may be a read error: a sequence one base away is much more abundant. This chain connects TRBV15 to TRBJ1-5; D is uncertain. This CDR3 comprises 17 residues. Trimming removed 8 bases from V and 0 bases from J, with 20 bases in between. The germline V gene has CDR1 LNHNV and CDR2 YYDKDF (reference sequence). The CDR3 region is CATGTTKYGNSNQPQHF. DNA for the CDR3: TGTGCCACCGGCACAACTAAATACGGGAATAGCAATCAGCCCCAGCATTTT.

This clonotype was seen many times. This rearrangement joins TRBV13 to TRBJ2-5; no firm D call. V was cut by 4 bases and J by 1 base, with 13 bases left in between. The germline gives CDR1 PRHDT, CDR2 FYEKMQ (reference sequence). There are 15 residues in the CDR3. In nucleotides, the CDR3 is TGTGCCAGCAGCTCCCCCCAAGCGATCCAAGAGACCCAGTACTTC. Protein product: CASSSPQAIQETQYF.

This clonotype was observed many times. The chain carries TRBV6-1 and TRBJ1-6; D is perhaps TRBD1 (5 bases). V lost 1 base, J lost 14 bases, and 27 bases lay in between. Germline lookup yields CDR1 MNHNS and CDR2 SASEGT. CDR3 length: 18 residues. Here the CDR3 DNA reads TGTGCCAGCAGTGAAGGAGGTGGTGGCAGGGTTGGCCTGGCAACCCTCCACTTT. Translating gives CASSEGGGGRVGLATLHF.

This clonotype was found many times. Here the CDR3 DNA reads TGTGCCAGCAGCGTGATGACAAGTCTCTATGGCTACACCTTC. Protein: CASSVMTSLYGYTF. The V gene is TRBV5-6, the J gene TRBJ1-2; D is undetermined. The ends were cut back, 4 bases at V and 4 bases at J, with 14 bases in the middle. CDR3 length: 14 amino acids. Per the germline V gene, CDR1 is SGHDT and CDR2 is YYEEEE.

Ten or more counts support this clonotype. The genes are TRBV3-1 and TRBJ2-7; tentative D call: TRBD1 (5 bases). V gave up 5 bases and J gave up 4 bases, with 12 bases separating them. The CDR3 has 13 residues. Germline CDR1 and CDR2: LGHDT and YNNKEL (reference sequence). The CDR3 is CASSRGSVYEQYF. CDR3 DNA sequence: TGTGCCAGCAGCAGGGGTTCTGTTTACGAGCAGTACTTC.

In its sample, this clonotype was seen many times. V and J are TRBV28 and TRBJ1-4; D remains unclear. The CDR3 has 14 amino acids. V gave up 6 bases and J gave up 4 bases, with 12 bases separating them. CDR1 MDHEN and CDR2 SYDVKM come from the germline V gene. CDR3 in amino acids: CASSLGSNNEKLFF. CDR3 coding DNA: TGTGCCAGCAGCCTCGGCAGTAATAATGAAAAACTGTTTTTT.

This clonotype has a count of ten or more. The V call is TRBV20-1, the J call TRBJ2-2, with TRBD2 as a possible D gene (6 bases). This CDR3 has 12 amino acids. Looked up from germline, CDR1 is DFQATT and CDR2 is SNEGSKA (reference sequence). V was clipped by 6 bases and J by 6 bases, with 11 bases between them. DNA of the CDR3: TGCAGTGCCGCGACTAGATCCGGGGAGCTGTTTTTT. Translation gives CSAATRSGELFF.

The sample holds many counts of this clonotype. The chain uses TRBV3-1 and TRBJ1-2; 7 nucleotides agree with TRBD1. This CDR3 is 15 amino acids long. CDR1 and CDR2 (germline): LGHDT, YNNKEL (reference sequence). With V trimmed by 2 bases and J by 8 bases, 11 bases remained unmatched. The CDR3 here is CASSQMATGILGYTF. The DNA for the CDR3 is TGTGCCAGCAGCCAAATGGCGACAGGGATTTTAGGCTACACCTTC.

A few counts support this clonotype. The chain joins TRBV4-1 to TRBJ1-6; D unresolved. CDR1 and CDR2 (germline): MGHRA, YSYEKL. This CDR3 has 17 residues. With 1 base removed from V and 0 bases from J, the gap between germline ends came to 10 bases. CDR3 amino acids: CASSQVGRSSYNSPLHF. For the CDR3, the DNA is TGCGCCAGCAGCCAAGTGGGCAGGAGCTCCTATAATTCACCCCTCCACTTT.

The chain links TRBV29-1 to TRBJ1-2; 9 bases map to TRBD1. Germline values: CDR1 SQVTM, CDR2 ANQGSEA. This CDR3 comprises 13 residues. After removal of 8 bases from V and 6 bases from J, the junction contained 10 bases not matched to a gene. CDR3 region: CSTRTGARDGYTF. Written as DNA, the CDR3 is TGCAGCACGAGGACAGGGGCCAGGGATGGCTACACCTTC.

Ten or more counts support this clonotype. This chain links TRBV4-1 with TRBJ1-1, with D perhaps TRBD1 (5 bases). V lost 1 base and J lost 0, with 12 bases in between. The CDR3 has 16 residues. Germline assignment: CDR1 MGHRA and CDR2 YSYEKL. CDR3 nucleotide sequence: TGCGCCAGCAGCCAAGGACAGTACCTCATGAACACTGAAGCTTTCTTT. Translated: CASSQGQYLMNTEAFF.

The chain has TRBV20-1 and TRBJ2-1; maybe TRBD2 (5 bases). Looked up from germline, CDR1 is DFQATT and CDR2 is SNEGSKA (reference sequence). This CDR3 contains 17 residues. V was shortened by 2 bases and J by 6 bases, with 23 bases between the two germline ends. CDR3 DNA: TGCAGTGCTAGAAAACCCCGAGGGTCTTTCCCCTCCAATGAGCAGTTCTTC. Residues: CSARKPRGSFPSNEQFF.

This clonotype occurred many times. CDR3 coding DNA: TGTGCCAGCAGTTTAGGTCTGTCGGACACAGATACGCAGTATTTT. It is translated as CASSLGLSDTDTQYF. This chain links TRBV12-3 or TRBV12-4 with TRBJ2-3; D is uncertain. V lost 1 base and J 2 bases, leaving 10 bases between the germline ends. CDR3 length: 15 residues.

This clonotype occurred many times. The chain links TRBV30 to TRBJ2-7; D unresolved. CDR3 length equals 13 residues. The V end lost 3 bases, the J end lost 2 bases, and 11 bases lay between the germline ends. Germline V gives CDR1 GTSNPN, CDR2 SVGIG (reference sequence). The CDR3 here is CAWRLYGTYEQYF. In DNA, the CDR3 is TGTGCCTGGAGACTATATGGCACCTACGAGCAGTACTTC.

This clonotype was seen ten or more times. The chain employs TRBV2 and TRBJ1-4, with D maybe TRBD1 (6 bases). V lost 10 bases and J 0 bases, leaving 9 bases between the germline ends. Germline V CDR1 and CDR2: SNHLY, FYNNEI. The CDR3 contains 13 residues. In DNA form, the CDR3 reads TGTGCCACCTGGACAGCAACTAATGAAAAACTGTTTTTT. Translation: CATWTATNEKLFF.

Worth noting for this clonotype: This may arise from a read error, as a much more abundant clone is one base away. The V call is TRBV2, the J call TRBJ1-1, with 7 bases identical to TRBD1. Looked up from germline, CDR1 is SNHLY and CDR2 is FYNNEI. The CDR3 loop spans 14 amino acids. CDR3 bases: TGTGCCAGCAGTGGACAGGGAGTGTACACTGAAGCTTCCTTT. Amino acids: CASSGQGVYTEASF.

This clonotype was recorded many times. This chain links TRBV28 with TRBJ2-5; 13 nucleotides align to TRBD2. Per germline, CDR1 MDHEN and CDR2 SYDVKM. Trimming cost V 4 bases and J 2 bases; bases outside gene matches: 19. The CDR3 spans 21 residues. CDR3 in DNA: TGTGCCAGCAGTTCTTCCCTTGTTGCAGGAGGACTAGCGGGAGTACAAGAGACCCAGTACTTC. This encodes CASSSSLVAGGLAGVQETQYF.

This clonotype has ten or more counts. The gene calls are TRBV28 and TRBJ1-1; D gene ambiguous. Trimming removed 6 bases from V and 1 base from J, with 9 bases in between. This CDR3 is 13 amino acids long. The germline V gene has CDR1 MDHEN and CDR2 SYDVKM. The CDR3 loop is CASRLQRNTEAFF. The CDR3 bases are TGTGCCAGCAGGCTACAAAGGAACACTGAAGCTTTCTTT. Complete variable domain (other parts from reference TRBV28 and TRBJ1-1): DVKVTQSSRYLVKRTGEKVFLECVQDMDHENMFWYRQDPGLGLRLIYFSYDVKMKEKGDIPEGYSVSREKKERFSLILESASTNQTSMYLCASRLQRNTEAFFGQGTRLTVV.

The gene calls are TRBV6-5 and TRBJ2-1; no clear D. Between the trimmed V and J ends, which lost 2 bases and 10 bases, there was a span of 9 bases. Germline-derived CDR1 and CDR2 are MNHEY and SVGAGI. The CDR3 has 12 residues. The CDR3 sequence is CASSYRAGEQFF. CDR3 DNA: TGTGCCAGCAGTTACAGGGCCGGGGAGCAGTTCTTC.

This clonotype was counted many times. This chain uses TRBV14 with TRBJ1-1; D is unclear. The germline gives CDR1 SGHDN, CDR2 FVKESK. V gave up 1 base and J gave up 7 bases, with 10 bases separating them. This CDR3 is built from 13 residues. The CDR3 nucleotides read TGTGCCAGCAGCCAAGTAAACCGGGATGAAGCTTTCTTT. This gives the protein CASSQVNRDEAFF.

Written as DNA, the CDR3 is TGTGCTAGTGGCAAGGGACTAGCGGGCCATACCTACGAGCAGTACTTC. Translated: CASGKGLAGHTYEQYF. The V and J genes are TRBV12-5 and TRBJ2-7; 12 positions agree with TRBD2. After removal of 6 bases from V and 2 bases from J, the junction contained 8 bases not matched to a gene. This CDR3 has 16 amino acids. CDR1 and CDR2 (germline): LGHNT, FRNRAP.

Regarding this clonotype: One end of the junction is discordant with germline, which a read error may explain. This chain connects TRBV5-1 to TRBJ2-1, with 10 bases matching TRBD2. From germline, CDR1 is SGHRS and CDR2 YFSETQ. This CDR3 region has 15 residues. The CDR3 DNA sequence: TGTGCCAGCAGCTTGGCAGGGACTAGCGAACATGAGCAGTTCTTC. Protein product: CASSLAGTSEHEQFF.

This clonotype showed up many times. The chain has TRBV10-2 and TRBJ2-3; 11 nucleotides agree with TRBD2. This CDR3 is built from 18 residues. Trimming cost V 0 bases and J 5 bases; bases outside gene matches: 10. From germline, CDR1 is WSHSY and CDR2 SAAADI. The DNA of the CDR3 is TGCGCCAGCAGTGAGTCGGTGACTGCTAGCGGGGGGAGAGATACGCAGTATTTT. Residues: CASSESVTASGGRDTQYF.

V and J are TRBV18 and TRBJ2-7; D might be TRBD2 (6 bases). Trimming cost V 2 bases and J 2 bases, with 7 bases left between them. Germline values: CDR1 KGHSH, CDR2 LQKENI. The CDR3 is 13 amino acids. The CDR3 nucleotides are TGTGCCAGCTCACCAGGGACTGCCTACGAGCAGTACGTC. It codes for CASSPGTAYEQYV.

The chain uses TRBV14 and TRBJ2-1; perhaps TRBD1 as D (5 bases). The CDR3 has 16 amino acids. V lost 2 bases to trimming and J lost 6 bases, with 17 bases between them. Germline CDR1 and CDR2: SGHDN and FVKESK. For the CDR3, the DNA is TGTGCCAGCAGCCAATTTCAGGGTGAACCACTCAATGAGCAGTTCTTC. Protein: CASSQFQGEPLNEQFF.

Many counts were recorded for this clonotype. The chain employs TRBV12-3 or TRBV12-4 and TRBJ1-2; TRBD1 matches 9 bases. The CDR3 extends over 13 amino acids. Trimming took 5 bases from V and 8 from J; bases not matched to a gene: 6. The CDR3 region is CASSPRTGEGYTF. In nucleotides, the CDR3 is TGTGCCAGCAGTCCCCGGACAGGGGAAGGCTACACCTTC.